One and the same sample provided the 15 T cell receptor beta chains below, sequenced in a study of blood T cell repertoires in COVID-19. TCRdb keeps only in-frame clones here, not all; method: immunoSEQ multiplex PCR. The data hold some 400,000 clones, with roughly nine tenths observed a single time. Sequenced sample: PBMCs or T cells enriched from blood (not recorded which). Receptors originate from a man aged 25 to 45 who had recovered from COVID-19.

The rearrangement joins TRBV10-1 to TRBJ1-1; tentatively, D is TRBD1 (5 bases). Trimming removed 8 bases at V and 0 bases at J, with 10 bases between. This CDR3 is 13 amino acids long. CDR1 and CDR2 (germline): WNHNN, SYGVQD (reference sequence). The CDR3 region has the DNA TGCGCCAGCCGGGGGGGAATGAACACTGAAGCTTTCTTT. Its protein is CASRGGMNTEAFF.

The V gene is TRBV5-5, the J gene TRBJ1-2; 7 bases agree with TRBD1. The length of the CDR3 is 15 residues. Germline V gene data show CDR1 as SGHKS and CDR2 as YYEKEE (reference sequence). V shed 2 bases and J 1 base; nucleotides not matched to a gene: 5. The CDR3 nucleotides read TGTGCCAGCAGCTTCGGGACAGTGAATAACTATGGCTACACCTTC. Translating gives CASSFGTVNNYGYTF.

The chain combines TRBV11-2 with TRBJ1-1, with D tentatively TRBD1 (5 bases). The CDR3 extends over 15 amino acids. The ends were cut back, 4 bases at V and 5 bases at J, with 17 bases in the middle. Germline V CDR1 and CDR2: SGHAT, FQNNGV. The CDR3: CASSWDGGSRTEAFF. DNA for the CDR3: TGTGCCAGCAGCTGGGACGGGGGGTCGAGGACTGAAGCTTTCTTT.

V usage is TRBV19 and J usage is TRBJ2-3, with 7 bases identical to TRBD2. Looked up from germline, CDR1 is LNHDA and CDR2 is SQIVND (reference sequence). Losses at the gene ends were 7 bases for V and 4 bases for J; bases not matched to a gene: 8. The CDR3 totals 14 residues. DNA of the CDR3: TGTGCCAGTAACTGGGCGGGAGTTTCAGATACGCAGTATTTT. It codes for CASNWAGVSDTQYF.

The CDR3 DNA is TGTGCCAGCTCACCACCCTCCGTAGAGACCCAGTACTTC. Protein sequence: CASSPPSVETQYF. The V call is TRBV18, the J call TRBJ2-5, with unresolved D. The CDR3 contains 13 residues. Trimming shortened V by 0 bases and J by 4 bases, and 6 bases separated the two germline ends. Germline CDR1 reads KGHSH; CDR2 reads LQKENI.

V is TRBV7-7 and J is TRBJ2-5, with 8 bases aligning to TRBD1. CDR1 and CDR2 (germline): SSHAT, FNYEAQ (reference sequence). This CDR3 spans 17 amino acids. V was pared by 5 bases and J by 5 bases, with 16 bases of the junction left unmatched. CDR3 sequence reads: CASSIIDRGDPLETQYF. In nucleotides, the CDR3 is TGTGCCAGCAGCATTATTGACAGGGGCGACCCTTTGGAGACCCAGTACTTC. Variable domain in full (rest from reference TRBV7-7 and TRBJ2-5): GAGVSQSPRYKVTKRGQDVTLRCDPISSHATLYWYQQALGQGPEFLTYFNYEAQPDKSGLPSDRFSAERPEGSISTLTIQRTEQRDSAMYRCASSIIDRGDPLETQYFGPGTRLLVL.

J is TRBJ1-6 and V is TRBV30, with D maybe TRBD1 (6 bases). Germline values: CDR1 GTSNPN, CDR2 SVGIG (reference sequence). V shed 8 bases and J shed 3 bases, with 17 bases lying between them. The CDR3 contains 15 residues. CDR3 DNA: TGTGCCACACGACAGGAGAGGCTCTATAATTCACCCCTCCACTTT. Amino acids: CATRQERLYNSPLHF.

CDR3: CASSLQDNEQFF. The CDR3 bases are TGTGCCAGCAGTTTACAGGACAATGAGCAGTTCTTC. The rearrangement joins TRBV28 to TRBJ2-1; D gene uncertain. Germline CDR1 and CDR2: MDHEN and SYDVKM. CDR3 length: 12 amino acids. The V gene lost 2 bases and the J gene lost 5 bases, with 4 bases spanning the gap.

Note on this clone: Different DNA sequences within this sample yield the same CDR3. The CDR3 reads CASSPRTDNSPLHF. The DNA for the CDR3 is TGTGCCAGCTCACCACGGACAGACAATTCACCCCTCCACTTT. V usage is TRBV18 and J usage is TRBJ1-6; D perhaps matches TRBD1 (6 bases). From germline, CDR1 is KGHSH and CDR2 LQKENI. CDR3 size: 14 residues. Deletions cut 1 base from V and 7 bases from J, with 8 bases between.

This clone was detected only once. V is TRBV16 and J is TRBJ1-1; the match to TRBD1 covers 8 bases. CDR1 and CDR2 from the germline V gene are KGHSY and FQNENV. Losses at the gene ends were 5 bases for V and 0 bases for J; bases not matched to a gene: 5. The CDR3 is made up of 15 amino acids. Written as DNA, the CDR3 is TGTGCCAGCAGCGGGGACAGGCCTATGAACACTGAAGCTTTCTTT. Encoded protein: CASSGDRPMNTEAFF.

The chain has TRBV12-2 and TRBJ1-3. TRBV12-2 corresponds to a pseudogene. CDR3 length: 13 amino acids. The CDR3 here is CASRLAEGNTIYF. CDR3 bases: TGTGCAAGTCGCTTAGCGGAGGGAAACACCATATATTTT.

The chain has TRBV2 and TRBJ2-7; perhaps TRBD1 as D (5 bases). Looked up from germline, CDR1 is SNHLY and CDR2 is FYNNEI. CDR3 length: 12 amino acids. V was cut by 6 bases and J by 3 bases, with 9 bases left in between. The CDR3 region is CASRGVHYEQYF. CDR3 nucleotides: TGTGCCAGCAGAGGGGTCCACTACGAGCAGTACTTC.

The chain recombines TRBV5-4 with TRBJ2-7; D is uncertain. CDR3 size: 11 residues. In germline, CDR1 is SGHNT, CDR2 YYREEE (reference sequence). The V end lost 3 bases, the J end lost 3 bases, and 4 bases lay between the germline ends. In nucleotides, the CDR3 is TGTGCCAGCAGCTCCCTCTACGAGCAGTACTTC. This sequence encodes CASSSLYEQYF. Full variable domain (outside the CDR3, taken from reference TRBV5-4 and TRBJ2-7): ETGVTQSPTHLIKTRGQQVTLRCSSQSGHNTVSWYQQALGQGPQFIFQYYREEENGRGNFPPRFSGLQFPNYSSELNVNALELDDSALYLCASSSLYEQYFGPGTRLTVT.

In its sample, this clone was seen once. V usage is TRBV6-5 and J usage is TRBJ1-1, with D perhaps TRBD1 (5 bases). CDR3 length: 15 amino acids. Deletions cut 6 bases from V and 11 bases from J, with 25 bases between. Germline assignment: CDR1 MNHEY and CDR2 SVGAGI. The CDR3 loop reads CASRSGLRDLGSAFF. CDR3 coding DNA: TGTGCCAGCAGATCCGGGCTCAGGGATCTCGGTTCGGCTTTCTTT.

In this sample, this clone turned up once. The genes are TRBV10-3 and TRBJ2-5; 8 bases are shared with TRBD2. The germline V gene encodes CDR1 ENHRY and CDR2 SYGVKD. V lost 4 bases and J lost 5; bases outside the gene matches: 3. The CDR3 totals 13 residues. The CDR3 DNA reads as TGTGCCATCAGTGTTGCTAGCGGGGAGACCCAGTACTTC. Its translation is CAISVASGETQYF.